These 8 T cell receptor beta chains were all obtained from the same sample, sequenced in a study of early T cells in non-severe SARS-CoV-2 infection. Via MiXCR, TCRdb re-called the 5' RACE reads, giving one row per CDR3 protein. The table includes around 55,000 distinct CDR3 sequences, 9.5% to 15% detected once. The sample consisted of whole blood. The source of these receptors is an adult who was a healthcare worker with PCR-confirmed SARS-CoV-2 infection or an uninfected control (not recorded which).

Many counts were recorded for this clonotype. J is TRBJ2-7 and V is TRBV28; D is tentatively TRBD1 or TRBD2 (6 bases each). The CDR3 sequence is 15 residues long. Germline values: CDR1 MDHEN, CDR2 SYDVKM. V lost 4 bases and J lost 3, with 16 bases in between. The CDR3 sequence: CASSWLGGSHYEQYF. The CDR3 region has the DNA TGTGCCAGCAGTTGGTTGGGGGGCTCCCACTACGAGCAGTACTTC.

This clonotype was counted only a few times. The V gene is TRBV10-2, the J gene TRBJ2-1; 7 bases match TRBD2. Germline CDR1 and CDR2: WSHSY and SAAADI. The CDR3 is made up of 14 amino acids. V lost 6 bases to trimming and J lost 9 bases; unmatched junction nucleotides: 11. The CDR3 DNA reads TGCGCCAGCAGGGTAGTGGGCGGGAGAGGTGAGCAGTTCTTC. Protein: CASRVVGGRGEQFF.

In its sample, this clonotype was seen a few times. The chain has TRBV28 and TRBJ2-3; D is uncertain. V was cut by 3 bases and J by 2 bases, with 6 bases left in between. The germline V gene has CDR1 MDHEN and CDR2 SYDVKM. The CDR3 runs 13 residues. The CDR3 nucleotides are TGTGCCAGCAGTTTGCAGGTCACAGATACGCAGTATTTT. Translation gives CASSLQVTDTQYF.

The table lists this clonotype with many counts. The chain has TRBV10-1 and TRBJ2-7; D is undetermined. The germline gives CDR1 WNHNN, CDR2 SYGVQD (reference sequence). Trimming removed 3 bases at V and 7 bases at J, with 16 bases between. The CDR3 is 14 residues long. In DNA form, the CDR3 reads TGCGCCAGCAGTGAATCCGAGGAAGGTAGTGAGCAGTACTTC. It codes for CASSESEEGSEQYF.

Many counts were recorded for this clonotype. V usage is TRBV9 and J usage is TRBJ1-1; D is ambiguous. The CDR3 is 14 residues long. The V and J ends lost 0 bases and 0 bases respectively, with 6 bases between them. Germline CDR1 reads SGDLS; CDR2 reads YYNGEE. CDR3 amino acids: CASSVADVNTEAFF. In DNA form, the CDR3 reads TGTGCCAGCAGCGTAGCTGATGTGAACACTGAAGCTTTCTTT.

This clonotype came up a few times. This chain joins TRBV12-3 or TRBV12-4 and TRBJ2-3, with 8 bases fitting TRBD2. The CDR3 covers 16 residues. Trimming removed 3 bases from V and 2 bases from J; junction bases left unmatched: 7. The DNA of the CDR3 is TGTGCCAGCAGTTTTAAGATAGCGGGGTCCACAGATACGCAGTATTTT. Translation gives CASSFKIAGSTDTQYF.

The chain uses TRBV28 and TRBJ2-1, with 7 bases that match TRBD2. V lost 4 bases, J lost 8 bases, and 5 bases stayed unmatched. This CDR3 contains 13 residues. Germline assignment: CDR1 MDHEN and CDR2 SYDVKM. The CDR3 loop reads CASSSGGGDEQFF. The CDR3, as DNA: TGTGCCAGCAGTTCGGGGGGTGGAGATGAGCAGTTCTTC.

This clonotype was detected ten times or more. V is TRBV24-1 and J is TRBJ2-5; TRBD2 is a possible D gene (5 bases). This CDR3 region has 13 residues. Trimming cost V 6 bases and J 4 bases, with 11 bases left between them. Per germline, CDR1 KGHDR and CDR2 SFDVKD. CDR3 loop: CATSRVGVETQYF. In DNA form, the CDR3 reads TGTGCCACCAGTCGAGTGGGAGTAGAGACCCAGTACTTC.